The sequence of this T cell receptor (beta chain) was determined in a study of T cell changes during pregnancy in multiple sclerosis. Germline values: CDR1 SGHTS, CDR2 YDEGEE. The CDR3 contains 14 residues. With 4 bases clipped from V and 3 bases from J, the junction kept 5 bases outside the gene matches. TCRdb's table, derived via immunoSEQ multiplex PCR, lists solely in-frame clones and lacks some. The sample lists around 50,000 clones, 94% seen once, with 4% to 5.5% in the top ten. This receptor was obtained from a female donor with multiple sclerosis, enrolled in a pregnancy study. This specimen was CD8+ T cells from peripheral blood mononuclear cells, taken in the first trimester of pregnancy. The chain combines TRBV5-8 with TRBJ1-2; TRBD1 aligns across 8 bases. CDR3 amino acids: CASSLQGADYGYTF. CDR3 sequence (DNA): TGTGCCAGCAGCCTTCAGGGGGCTGACTATGGCTACACCTTC.